The clone carrying this T cell receptor beta chain was picked up a small number of times. The sample originates from a study of blood T cell repertoires in COVID-19. Study summary: The United States, Italy and Spain supplied acute and convalescent COVID-19 samples. In each case, the material was cDNA or gDNA derived from T cells, B-cell-depleted T cells, or PBMCs.

In the original analysis: Reference gene primer amplification yielded estimated nucleated cell counts. TCRdb's copy holds only in-frame clones and misses some; the assay was immunoSEQ multiplex PCR. V and J calls and clone size follow that table, whereas D and trimming were derived from the DNA. In the table there are about 120,000 clones, roughly 82% of which are singletons. The sample comprised peripheral blood. This receptor was obtained from a human donor in a cohort sampled during active COVID-19.

The CDR3: CASSPGLAEEVDTQYF. The CDR3 DNA sequence: TGTGCCAGCAGCCCGGGACTAGCGGAGGAGGTGGATACGCAGTATTTT. The V and J genes are TRBV11-3 and TRBJ2-3, with 11 bases fitting TRBD2. The germline V gene encodes CDR1 SGHNT and CDR2 YENEEA. V shed 5 bases and J 6 bases; nucleotides not matched to a gene: 10. The CDR3 totals 16 residues.